The clone carrying this T cell receptor beta chain was seen a single time. The repertoire was sequenced with immunoSEQ multiplex PCR; TCRdb's copy has only in-frame clones and lacks some. Of approximately 200,000 clones listed, about 86% are singletons. The data were taken from a study of blood T cell repertoires in COVID-19. Study context: From T cells, B-cell-depleted T cells, or PBMCs came the material, which was cDNA or gDNA.

Participants' own reports of clinical history determined their cohort assignment. People in the exposed group encountered a COVID-19 case within 2 weeks before entering the study. The receptor was isolated from a woman aged 25 to 45 who had been exposed to COVID-19. Sequenced: PBMCs or T cells enriched from blood (not recorded which).

The CDR3 reads CASGLVMYRTVELTGVDEAFF. The CDR3 nucleotides read TGTGCTAGTGGTTTGGTAATGTATCGGACAGTTGAACTCACTGGGGTCGATGAAGCTTTCTTT. The chain joins TRBV12-5 to TRBJ1-1; possible D gene TRBD1, 6 bases. V was shortened by 0 bases and J by 7 bases, with 33 bases between the two germline ends. Germline values: CDR1 LGHNT, CDR2 FRNRAP. This CDR3 contains 21 residues.